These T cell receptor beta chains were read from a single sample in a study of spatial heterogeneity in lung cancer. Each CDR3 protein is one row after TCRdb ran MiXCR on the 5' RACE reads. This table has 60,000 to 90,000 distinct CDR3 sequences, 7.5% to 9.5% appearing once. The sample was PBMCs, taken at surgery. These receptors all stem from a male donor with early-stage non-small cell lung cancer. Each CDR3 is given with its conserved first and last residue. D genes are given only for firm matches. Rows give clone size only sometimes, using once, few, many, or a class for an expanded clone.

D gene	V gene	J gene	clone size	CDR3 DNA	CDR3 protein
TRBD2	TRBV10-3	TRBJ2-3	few	TGTGCCACGGGCGGGGACGGGAGGGCCCAGTATTTT	CATGGDGRAQYF
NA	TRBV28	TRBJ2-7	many	TGTGCCAGCAGTTGGGTTGAACTCTCCTACGAGCAGTACTTC	CASSWVELSYEQYF
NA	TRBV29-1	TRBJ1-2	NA	TGCAGCGTTGAGTCAGGGGCCTATGGCTACACCTTC	CSVESGAYGYTF
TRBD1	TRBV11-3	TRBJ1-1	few	TGTGCCAGCAGCGTACAGGGGGACACTGAAGCTTTCTTT	CASSVQGDTEAFF
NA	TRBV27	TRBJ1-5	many	TGTGCCAGCAGTTTAGCTGGAGGTAGCAATCAGCCCCAGCATTTT	CASSLAGGSNQPQHF
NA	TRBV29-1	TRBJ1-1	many	TGCAGCGTGGCCCGGGGCCAGCGTGAAGCTTTCTTT	CSVARGQREAFF
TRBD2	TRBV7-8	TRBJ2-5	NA	TGTGCCAGCAGCTTAATCCTAAGCGGGATATCGTCTGGCCAAGAGACCCAGTACTTC	CASSLILSGISSGQETQYF
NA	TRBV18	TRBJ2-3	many	TGTGCCAGCCAGACCACAGATACGCAGTATTTT	CASQTTDTQYF
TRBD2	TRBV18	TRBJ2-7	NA	TGTGCCAGCTCACCCCCAGCGGGAGTTCCGAGCTCCTACGAGCAGTACTTC	CASSPPAGVPSSYEQYF
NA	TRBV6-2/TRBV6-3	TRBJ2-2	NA	TGTGCCAGCAGTTACGCAGGGTTGAAAACCGGGGAGCTGTTTTTT	CASSYAGLKTGELFF
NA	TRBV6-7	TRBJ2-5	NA	TGTGCCAGCAGATTAACCTCCACCGGACAGCCTCGAGAGACCCAGTACTTC	CASRLTSTGQPRETQYF
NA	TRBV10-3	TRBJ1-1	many	TGTGCCATCAGTGACCGGTCCCAGCGGGCTTTCTTT	CAISDRSQRAFF
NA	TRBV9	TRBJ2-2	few	TGTGCCAGCAGCGTAGGGGACAAGGTCCCCTGGGAGCTGTTTTTT	CASSVGDKVPWELFF
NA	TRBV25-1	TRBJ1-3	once	TGTGCCAGCCGAGACAGGATCTCTGGAAACACCATATATTTT	CASRDRISGNTIYF
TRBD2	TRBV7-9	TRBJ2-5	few	TGTGCCAGCAGCTCTAGCGGGAACGCGGAGACCCAGTACTTC	CASSSSGNAETQYF
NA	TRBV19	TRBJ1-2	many	TGTGCCAGTAGTATTGATCCGGTACCAGGACCTTATGGCTACACCTTC	CASSIDPVPGPYGYTF
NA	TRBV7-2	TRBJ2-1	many	TGTGCCAGCAGCTTAAGGGCTATCTCCGACTCGCAGTTCTTC	CASSLRAISDSQFF
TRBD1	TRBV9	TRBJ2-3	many	TGTGCCAGCAGCGTATCATCCTCAGGGGGCAGGGATACGCAGTATTTT	CASSVSSSGGRDTQYF
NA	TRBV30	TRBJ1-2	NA	TGTGCCTGGAGTGTTCGGCTCGGCTACACCTTC	CAWSVRLGYTF
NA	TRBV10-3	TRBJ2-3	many	TGTGCCATCAGCCCTGTAGCGGATACGCAGTATTTT	CAISPVADTQYF
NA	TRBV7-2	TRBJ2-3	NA	TGTGCCAGCAGCTTAGTTCGGGGGGCCGGCACAGATACGCAGTATTTT	CASSLVRGAGTDTQYF
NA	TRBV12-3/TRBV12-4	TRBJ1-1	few	TGTGCCAGCAGGCGGACACCCGGTCCCCCTGAAGCTTTCTTT	CASRRTPGPPEAFF
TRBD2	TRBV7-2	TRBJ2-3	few	TGTGCCAGCAGCTTTACTAGCGGGGCTACAGATACGCAGTATTTT	CASSFTSGATDTQYF
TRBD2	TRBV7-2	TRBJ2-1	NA	TGTGCCAGCAGCCCCAGGAGCGGGAGGGCGAACAATGAGCAGTTCTTC	CASSPRSGRANNEQFF
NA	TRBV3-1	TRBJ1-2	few	TGTGCCAGCAGCCAAGCTGTCTATGGCTACACCTTC	CASSQAVYGYTF
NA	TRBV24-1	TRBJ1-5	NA	TGTGCCACCAGTGATTTTGGGGGCAATCAGCCCCAGCATTTT	CATSDFGGNQPQHF
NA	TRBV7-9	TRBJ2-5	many	TGTGCCAGCAGTACAGGGGAGACCCAGTACTTC	CASSTGETQYF
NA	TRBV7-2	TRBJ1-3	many	TGTGCCAGCAGCTTAGGTCGGGAAAACACCATATATTTT	CASSLGRENTIYF
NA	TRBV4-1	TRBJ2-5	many	TGCGCCAGCAGCCAAGCCCGGGGAGAGACCCAGTACTTC	CASSQARGETQYF
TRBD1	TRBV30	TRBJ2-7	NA	TGTGCCTTCCAGACAGGGATCTACGAGCAGTACTTC	CAFQTGIYEQYF
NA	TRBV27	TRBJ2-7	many	TGTGCCAGCAGTTTATACGCAGGGAGGTACGAGCAGTACTTC	CASSLYAGRYEQYF
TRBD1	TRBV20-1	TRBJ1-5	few	TGCAGTGCTCAGGGAGACAGGGGCGCAATTCAGCCCCAGCATTTT	CSAQGDRGAIQPQHF
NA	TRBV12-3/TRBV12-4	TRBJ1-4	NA	TGTGCCAGCAGTTTAAGTCGCTCAGGCGAAAAACTGTTTTTT	CASSLSRSGEKLFF
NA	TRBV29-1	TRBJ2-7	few	TGCAGCGTTGAAGGGACAGACACGAGCTCCTACGAGCAGTACTTC	CSVEGTDTSSYEQYF
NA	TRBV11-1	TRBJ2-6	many	TGTGCCAGCAGCTTAGCGCGTGGGGCTGGGGCCAACGTCCTGACTTTC	CASSLARGAGANVLTF
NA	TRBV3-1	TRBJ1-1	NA	TGTGCCAGCAGCCTTTCTATAGGGAGCACTGAAGCTTTCTTT	CASSLSIGSTEAFF
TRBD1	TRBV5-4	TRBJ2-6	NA	TGTGCCAGCAGCTTGGATCCCACAGGGGCTGGGGCCAACGTCCTGACTTTC	CASSLDPTGAGANVLTF
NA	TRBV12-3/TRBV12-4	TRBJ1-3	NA	TGTGCCAGCACCTCCGACCGTTTTGGAAACACCATATATTTT	CASTSDRFGNTIYF
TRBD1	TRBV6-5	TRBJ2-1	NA	TGTGCCAGCAGGACAGGGGTAAATGAGCAGTTCTTC	CASRTGVNEQFF
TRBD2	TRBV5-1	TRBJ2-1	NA	TGCGCCAGCAGCTTGTTTAGCGGGACGAACTCCTACAATGAGCAGTTCTTC	CASSLFSGTNSYNEQFF
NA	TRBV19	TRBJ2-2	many	TGTGCCAGCTCTAGATTGTTTCTACACGCGAACACCGGGGAGCTGTTTTTT	CASSRLFLHANTGELFF
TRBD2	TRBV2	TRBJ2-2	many	TGTGCCAGCAGTGAAAGACTAGCGGGAGTAAGGACTTCCGGCGGGGAGCTGTTTTTT	CASSERLAGVRTSGGELFF
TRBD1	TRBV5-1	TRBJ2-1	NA	TGCGCCAGCACCCCGAGTCCAGGGGGCTCTTACAATGAGCAGTTCTTC	CASTPSPGGSYNEQFF
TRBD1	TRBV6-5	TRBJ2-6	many	TGTGCCTGTACCCGGGACAGGGGGTCTTCTGGGGCCAACGTCCTGACTTTC	CACTRDRGSSGANVLTF
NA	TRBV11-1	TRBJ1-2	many	TGTGCCAGCAGCTGGGGAGCAGATGGCTACACCTTC	CASSWGADGYTF
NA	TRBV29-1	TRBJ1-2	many	TGCAGCGTTGAAGAGGACAGTAACTGGGGCTACACCTTC	CSVEEDSNWGYTF
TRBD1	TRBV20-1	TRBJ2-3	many	TGCAGTGCTGGACCCCTAACCATTACAGGGGACGGTACGCAGTATTTT	CSAGPLTITGDGTQYF
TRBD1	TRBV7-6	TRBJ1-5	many	TGTGCCAGCAGCTTAAACGGACAGGTCAATCAGCCCCAGCATTTT	CASSLNGQVNQPQHF
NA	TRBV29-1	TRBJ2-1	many	TGCAGCGTTGAAGGGGTCAGTTTCTCCTACAATGAGCAGTTCTTC	CSVEGVSFSYNEQFF
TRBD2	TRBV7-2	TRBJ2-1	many	TGTGCCAGCAGCCCCCGGCTAGCGGGAGGGCCCCATGAGCAGTTCTTC	CASSPRLAGGPHEQFF